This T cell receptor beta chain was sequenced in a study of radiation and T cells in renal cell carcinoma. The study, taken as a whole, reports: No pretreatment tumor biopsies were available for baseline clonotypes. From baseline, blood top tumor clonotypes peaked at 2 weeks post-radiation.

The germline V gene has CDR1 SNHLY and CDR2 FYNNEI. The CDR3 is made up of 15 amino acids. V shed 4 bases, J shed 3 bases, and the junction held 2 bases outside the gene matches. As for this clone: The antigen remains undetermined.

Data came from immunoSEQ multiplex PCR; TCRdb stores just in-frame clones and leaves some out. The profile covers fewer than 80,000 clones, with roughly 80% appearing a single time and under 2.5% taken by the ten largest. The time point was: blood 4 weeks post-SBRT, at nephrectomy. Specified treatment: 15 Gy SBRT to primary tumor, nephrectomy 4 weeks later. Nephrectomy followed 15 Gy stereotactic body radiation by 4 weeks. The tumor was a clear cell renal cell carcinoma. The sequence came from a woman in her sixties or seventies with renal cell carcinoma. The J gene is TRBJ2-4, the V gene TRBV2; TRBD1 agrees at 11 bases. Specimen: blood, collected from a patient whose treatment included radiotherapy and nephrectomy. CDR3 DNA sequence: TGTGCCAGCAGTGGAGGGACAGGGGGCAAAAACATTCAGTACTTC. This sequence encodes CASSGGTGGKNIQYF.